Presented here are 25 T cell receptor beta chains from one specimen sequenced in a study of shared clonotypes between healthy human individuals. This table comes from immunoSEQ multiplex PCR, and its TCRdb copy is limited to in-frame clones, with some not included. The data contain a few hundred thousand clones, nearly 97% of them seen just once; the ten biggest clones take up 0.1% to 0.11%. Cells designated naive CD8 were CD45RO-negative and were positively selected for CCR7, with terminally differentiated effector memory CD45RA+ cells excluded. The specimen was naive CD8+ T cells sorted from blood. Receptors originate from a woman aged 25 to 45 in good health.

The rearrangement joins TRBV4-2 to TRBJ2-3; a weak D match, TRBD1 (5 bases). The CDR3 spans 13 residues. V was cut by 0 bases and J by 11 bases, with 12 bases left in between. Germline lookup yields CDR1 LGHNA and CDR2 YNFKEQ. CDR3 residues: CASSQDAGQGQYF. CDR3 DNA: TGTGCCAGCAGCCAAGATGCAGGTCAGGGGCAGTATTTT.

The CDR3 here is CASSYSRGGNTEAFF. For the CDR3, the DNA is TGCGCCAGCAGCTATAGTAGGGGTGGAAACACTGAAGCTTTCTTT. This chain links TRBV5-1 with TRBJ1-1; D is possibly TRBD1 (5 bases). This CDR3 comprises 15 residues. Germline CDR1 reads SGHRS; CDR2 reads YFSETQ. V was cut by 3 bases and J by 2 bases, with 14 bases left in between.

The chain uses TRBV19 and TRBJ2-5, with 11 bases aligning to TRBD2. J lost 4 bases, V lost 6 bases, and 16 bases had no gene match. The CDR3 loop spans 18 amino acids. Germline CDR1 reads LNHDA; CDR2 reads SQIVND (reference sequence). CDR3 in amino acids: CASSLGLAGGFGLETQYF. Here the CDR3 DNA reads TGTGCCAGTAGCCTTGGGCTAGCGGGGGGATTCGGCCTAGAGACCCAGTACTTC.

The V gene is TRBV19, the J gene TRBJ1-5, with 9 bases matching TRBD1. The germline gives CDR1 LNHDA, CDR2 SQIVND (reference sequence). The CDR3 has 16 residues. Unmatched junction bases numbered 11, after V lost 6 bases and J lost 5 bases. The CDR3 loop is CASRLTGTGSHQPQHF. The CDR3 nucleotides are TGTGCCAGTAGACTTACCGGGACAGGGAGTCATCAGCCCCAGCATTTT.

The chain links TRBV11-2 to TRBJ1-1; the D gene is possibly TRBD1 (5 bases). Between the trimmed V and J ends, which lost 5 bases and 0 bases, there was a span of 10 bases. This CDR3 region has 14 residues. The germline V gene has CDR1 SGHAT and CDR2 FQNNGV. The CDR3 spells CASSPDTLNTEAFF. The CDR3 nucleotides are TGTGCCAGCAGCCCGGACACATTGAACACTGAAGCTTTCTTT.

J is TRBJ2-2 and V is TRBV14; D remains unclear. V lost 3 bases and J 5 bases, leaving 19 bases between the germline ends. The germline CDR1 and CDR2 sequences are SGHDN and FVKESK. The CDR3 sequence is 17 residues long. This CDR3 is CASSQDPGAPRTGELFF. The CDR3 bases are TGTGCCAGCAGCCAGGACCCGGGTGCCCCGAGGACCGGGGAGCTGTTTTTT.

The chain employs TRBV6-5 and TRBJ2-7; D may be TRBD2 (6 bases). Germline assignment: CDR1 MNHEY and CDR2 SVGAGI. The CDR3 extends over 14 amino acids. Trimming removed 5 bases at V and 5 bases at J, with 16 bases between. The CDR3 DNA follows: TGTGCCAGCAGTCAGGAGGGCCTTGGGGACGAGCAGTACTTC. It encodes CASSQEGLGDEQYF.

The chain carries TRBV27 and TRBJ2-1, with no clear D. The CDR3 sequence is 13 residues long. V lost 3 bases and J 2 bases, leaving 5 bases between the germline ends. The V gene's germline CDR1 is MNHEY and CDR2 SMNVEV (reference sequence). The CDR3 loop reads CASSFSPYNEQFF. CDR3 in DNA: TGTGCCAGCAGTTTTAGTCCCTACAATGAGCAGTTCTTC.

CDR3 residues: CASSIDREGLSGELFF. CDR3 nucleotides: TGTGCCAGTAGTATAGACCGGGAGGGCCTTAGCGGGGAGCTGTTTTTT. The rearrangement uses TRBV19 and TRBJ2-2, with 8 nucleotides matching TRBD2. V was pared by 0 bases and J by 7 bases, with 7 bases of the junction left unmatched. Germline-derived CDR1 and CDR2 are LNHDA and SQIVND (reference sequence). This CDR3 is built from 16 residues.

This sequence joins TRBV5-4 and TRBJ2-7; TRBD2 might be the D (5 bases). V lost 3 bases and J lost 3, with 13 bases in between. There are 14 residues in the CDR3. Per germline, CDR1 SGHNT and CDR2 YYREEE (reference sequence). As DNA, the CDR3 is TGTGCCAGCAGCTCCGGGAACATATTCTACGAGCAGTACTTC. It codes for CASSSGNIFYEQYF. The full variable domain, its missing parts supplied by reference TRBV5-4 and TRBJ2-7, is ETGVTQSPTHLIKTRGQQVTLRCSSQSGHNTVSWYQQALGQGPQFIFQYYREEENGRGNFPPRFSGLQFPNYSSELNVNALELDDSALYLCASSSGNIFYEQYFGPGTRLTVT.

A note on this clone: The same CDR3 is also encoded by other DNA sequences in this sample. V is TRBV5-4 and J is TRBJ2-7; D is undetermined. CDR1 and CDR2 from the germline V gene are SGHNT and YYREEE (reference sequence). The CDR3 contains 11 residues. V dropped 0 bases and J dropped 6 bases, with 4 bases sitting between them. The chain's CDR3 is CASSLGGEQYF. The CDR3 DNA reads TGTGCCAGCAGCTTGGGTGGCGAGCAGTACTTC.

The V call is TRBV21-1, the J call TRBJ2-2; the table's D gene call, TRBD1, was not cross checked with the DNA. TRBV21-1 is flagged as a pseudogene. The CDR3 spans 15 residues. Here the CDR3 reads CASKWDTKNTGELFF. In DNA, the CDR3 is TGTGCCAGCAAATGGGACACCAAGAACACCGGGGAGCTGTTTTTT.

The chain is built from TRBV28 and TRBJ2-7; TRBD2 matches at 10 bases. The V segment lost 1 base and the J segment 0 bases; nucleotides outside the gene matches: 6. In germline, CDR1 is MDHEN, CDR2 SYDVKM. The CDR3 totals 17 residues. CDR3 protein: CASSLLTPSGSSYEQYF. The CDR3 DNA is TGTGCCAGCAGTTTATTGACTCCTAGCGGGAGCTCCTACGAGCAGTACTTC.

This clone was detected only once. The chain joins TRBV11-2 to TRBJ2-2; possible D gene TRBD2, 5 bases. V was pared by 5 bases and J by 4 bases, with 8 bases between. CDR3 length: 13 amino acids. CDR1 and CDR2 (germline): SGHAT, FQNNGV. The CDR3 DNA reads as TGTGCCAGCAGCGTACTAGTCACCGGGGAGCTGTTTTTT. It translates to CASSVLVTGELFF.

The gene calls are TRBV5-1 and TRBJ1-4; no definite D call. The germline CDR1 and CDR2 sequences are SGHRS and YFSETQ. This CDR3 has 15 residues. V shed 0 bases and J shed 3 bases, with 9 bases lying between them. The CDR3 bases are TGCGCCAGCAGCTTGGTTGGGATACCTAATGAAAAACTGTTTTTT. Encoded protein: CASSLVGIPNEKLFF.

J is TRBJ2-2 and V is TRBV28; a weak D match, TRBD2 (5 bases). The CDR3 spans 16 residues. V shed 5 bases and J shed 4 bases, with 17 bases lying between them. Looked up from germline, CDR1 is MDHEN and CDR2 is SYDVKM. The CDR3 sequence: CASSIGWTPPTGELFF. CDR3 bases: TGTGCCAGCAGTATAGGTTGGACTCCTCCCACCGGGGAGCTGTTTTTT.

V and J are TRBV6-5 and TRBJ2-2; tentative D call: TRBD2 (7 bases). This CDR3 is built from 15 residues. V was trimmed by 7 bases and J by 7 bases, leaving 19 bases between them. CDR1 and CDR2 from the germline V gene are MNHEY and SVGAGI. CDR3 nucleotides: TGTGCCAGCACCGAAAGCTACGGGGGGCACGGGGAGCTGTTTTTT. Translated: CASTESYGGHGELFF.

The chain carries TRBV2 and TRBJ2-2, with 7 bases fitting TRBD2. V dropped 7 bases and J dropped 4; count of bases not matched to a gene: 6. CDR1 is SNHLY, CDR2 FYNNEI, per germline. This CDR3 spans 14 amino acids. Here the CDR3 reads CASIPAGLTGELFF. The CDR3 nucleotides read TGTGCCAGCATCCCAGCGGGACTCACCGGGGAGCTGTTTTTT. Full variable domain (rest looked up from reference TRBV2 and TRBJ2-2): EPEVTQTPSHQVTQMGQEVILRCVPISNHLYFYWYRQILGQKVEFLVSFYNNEISEKSEIFDDQFSVERPDGSNFTLKIRSTKLEDSAMYFCASIPAGLTGELFFGEGSRLTVL.

The V gene is TRBV6-5, the J gene TRBJ1-5; tentatively, D is TRBD1 (6 bases). The CDR3 loop spans 15 amino acids. Trimming pared 6 bases from V and 6 bases from J, leaving 18 bases between. Germline V lookup: CDR1 MNHEY, CDR2 SVGAGI. The CDR3 nucleotides are TGTGCCAGCAGACGACAGGTTGGGTCGGCTCAGCCCCAGCATTTT. This encodes CASRRQVGSAQPQHF.

The chain uses TRBV9 and TRBJ1-5, with D maybe TRBD1 (6 bases). Trimming pared 3 bases from V and 5 bases from J, leaving 12 bases between. The CDR3 loop spans 14 amino acids. The germline gives CDR1 SGDLS, CDR2 YYNGEE. The CDR3 DNA reads as TGTGCCAGCAGCGAAGTAGGGGGGGATCAGCCCCAGCATTTT. Translating gives CASSEVGGDQPQHF.

The chain joins TRBV5-4 to TRBJ1-1; 10 positions agree with TRBD1. The CDR3 is 15 amino acids. Per germline, CDR1 SGHNT and CDR2 YYREEE (reference sequence). The trim removed 4 bases at V and 1 base at J, leaving 4 bases unmatched. Written as DNA, the CDR3 is TGTGCCAGCAGCCCTCGGGACAGGGGGAACACTGAAGCTTTCTTT. Its translation: CASSPRDRGNTEAFF.

The V call is TRBV7-8, the J call TRBJ1-1; D call uncertain. The germline gives CDR1 SGHVS, CDR2 FQNEAQ. This CDR3 comprises 14 residues. The V end was cut by 5 bases, the J end by 4 bases, with 14 bases between. The DNA for the CDR3 is TGTGCCAGCAGCCCAAGCAGGAGTACCACTGAAGCTTTCTTT. Residues: CASSPSRSTTEAFF. The variable domain in full, completed from reference TRBV7-8 and TRBJ1-1, reads GAGVSQSPRYKVAKRGQDVALRCDPISGHVSLFWYQQALGQGPEFLTYFQNEAQLDKSGLPSDRFFAERPEGSVSTLKIQRTQQEDSAVYLCASSPSRSTTEAFFGQGTRLTVV.

For the CDR3, the DNA is TGTGCCAGCAGTTTCGGAAAGATTGGACAGGGGCGGCGTGGAAACACTGAAGCTTTCTTT. Translated, it gives CASSFGKIGQGRRGNTEAFF. The chain combines TRBV28 with TRBJ1-1; 9 bases align to TRBD1. The CDR3 covers 20 residues. Germline values: CDR1 MDHEN, CDR2 SYDVKM. V lost 3 bases, J lost 2 bases, and 19 bases stayed unmatched. Based on the CDR3 plus reference TRBV28 and TRBJ1-1, the full variable domain is DVKVTQSSRYLVKRTGEKVFLECVQDMDHENMFWYRQDPGLGLRLIYFSYDVKMKEKGDIPEGYSVSREKKERFSLILESASTNQTSMYLCASSFGKIGQGRRGNTEAFFGQGTRLTVV.

The chain combines TRBV4-1 with TRBJ1-1; D is unresolved. Germline CDR1 and CDR2: MGHRA and YSYEKL. CDR3 length equals 17 residues. V was clipped by 1 base and J by 4 bases, with 19 bases between them. CDR3 DNA: TGCGCCAGCAGCCAAGTGGCGGGTGGGCGGTCGGGCACTGAAGCTTTCTTT. This translates into CASSQVAGGRSGTEAFF.

This clone was seen just once. J is TRBJ1-4 and V is TRBV6-5; D ambiguous. This CDR3 is 13 amino acids long. Germline V CDR1 and CDR2: MNHEY, SVGAGI. V was pared by 2 bases and J by 6 bases, with 7 bases between. The CDR3 reads CASSYVTDEKLFF. The CDR3 coding sequence is TGTGCCAGCAGTTACGTTACAGATGAAAAACTGTTTTTT.